The 14 T cell receptor beta chains below all came from one sample that was sequenced in a study of blood T cell repertoires in COVID-19 (dated by TCRdb to 2019 to 2021). Library preparation used the immunoSEQ multiplex PCR assay. The clones in this table, taken by TCRdb from immuneACCESS, are in-frame only. Not every clone is retained; where verified, under half of the shortfall comes from an unresolved V gene, and the cause of the rest is unknown. The table for this sample lists about 280,000 clones; 80% to 90% of them were counted only once. The ten largest clonotypes hold approximately 9.9% of the sample. The sequenced sample was peripheral blood. The receptor set was obtained from a woman in her 70s with acute or convalescent COVID-19.

This chain connects TRBV5-4 to TRBJ2-5, with D tentatively TRBD1 (5 bases). The CDR3 spans 15 residues. CDR1 is SGHNT, CDR2 YYREEE, per germline (reference sequence). Trimming left V 2 bases short and J 1 base short, with 12 bases between. The chain's CDR3 is CASSFGRAFQETQYF. The CDR3 DNA reads as TGTGCCAGCAGCTTCGGCAGGGCTTTCCAAGAGACCCAGTACTTC.

The chain recombines TRBV28 with TRBJ1-3; unclear D gene. Germline V gene sequence: CDR1 MDHEN, CDR2 SYDVKM. V dropped 6 bases and J dropped 8 bases, with 20 bases sitting between them. The length of the CDR3 is 15 residues. CDR3 in DNA: TGTGCCAGCAGCCCCACGTTGAGGTGGTCGGACACCATATATTTT. Translating gives CASSPTLRWSDTIYF.

The chain uses TRBV5-1 and TRBJ1-2, with TRBD1 identical over 7 bases. This CDR3 region has 15 residues. Germline CDR1 is SGHRS and CDR2 is YFSETQ. The J segment lost 6 bases and the V segment lost 4 bases, leaving 12 bases of the junction unmatched. DNA for the CDR3: TGCGCCAGCAGCCCCAGACAGGGTCTTTCGGATGGCTACACCTTC. Translation: CASSPRQGLSDGYTF.

The V gene is TRBV27, the J gene TRBJ1-4; D unclear. The V gene's germline CDR1 is MNHEY and CDR2 SMNVEV (reference sequence). The CDR3 loop spans 19 amino acids. Deletions cut 8 bases from V and 3 bases from J, with 28 bases between. The CDR3 DNA reads TGTGCCAGCCTACCCTACCTGGCAGCGAACACGCGGGCTAATGAAAAACTGTTTTTT. Translation gives CASLPYLAANTRANEKLFF.

The V and J genes are TRBV5-6 and TRBJ1-5; TRBD1 aligns across 9 bases. Germline CDR1 SGHDT, CDR2 YYEEEE. V was pared by 3 bases and J by 9 bases, with 7 bases of the junction left unmatched. The length of the CDR3 is 14 residues. CDR3 DNA sequence: TGTGCCAGCAGCTCCGGGACAGGGACGTGGCCCCAGCATTTT. Protein sequence: CASSSGTGTWPQHF.

The V gene is TRBV3-1 (or the pseudogene TRBV3-2), the J gene TRBJ2-2, with TRBD2 identical over 8 bases. The CDR3 consists of 15 residues. The junction had 6 bases not matched to a gene; V was cut back by 4 bases and J by 5 bases. Germline V gene lookup returns CDR1 LGHDT and CDR2 YNNKEL (reference sequence). The CDR3 DNA is TGTGCCAGCAGCCTCGGCGGGGGGAGGACCGGGGAGCTGTTTTTT. Protein product: CASSLGGGRTGELFF.

The chain uses TRBV29-1 and TRBJ2-7; no definite D call. This CDR3 contains 13 residues. CDR1 and CDR2 (germline): SQVTM, ANQGSEA. V lost 4 bases and J 5 bases, leaving 15 bases between the germline ends. The CDR3 here is CSVGLAYWDEQYF. Written as DNA, the CDR3 is TGCAGCGTTGGTTTAGCCTATTGGGACGAGCAGTACTTC.

The chain uses TRBV5-6 and TRBJ2-4, with D hard to call. The CDR3 contains 13 residues. The V gene lost 0 bases and the J gene lost 7 bases, with 8 bases spanning the gap. The V gene's germline CDR1 is SGHDT and CDR2 YYEEEE. The CDR3 DNA reads as TGTGCCAGCAGCTTGGGTCCATTGAACATTCAGTACTTC. Residues: CASSLGPLNIQYF.

The chain has TRBV6-5 and TRBJ2-7; 11 bases match TRBD1. J gave up 3 bases and V 6 bases, and 4 bases lay outside the gene matches. The CDR3 sequence is 14 residues long. Germline-derived CDR1 and CDR2 are MNHEY and SVGAGI. CDR3 coding DNA: TGTGCCAGCAGGTCGGGACAGGGGGTCTACGAGCAGTACTTC. It codes for CASRSGQGVYEQYF.

The chain is built from TRBV11-2 and TRBJ2-1; D is perhaps TRBD2 (6 bases). The CDR3 extends over 14 amino acids. The V gene lost 1 base and the J gene lost 6 bases, with 10 bases spanning the gap. CDR1 is SGHAT, CDR2 FQNNGV, per germline. Here the CDR3 reads CASSLVGSVNEQFF. The CDR3, as DNA: TGTGCCAGCAGCTTAGTCGGGAGCGTCAATGAGCAGTTCTTC.

This chain joins TRBV4-1 and TRBJ1-1, with D hard to call. Germline V gene sequence: CDR1 MGHRA, CDR2 YSYEKL. The CDR3 runs 16 residues. The ends were cut back, 4 bases at V and 4 bases at J, with 19 bases in the middle. The CDR3 reads CASSRTGRAGLTEAFF. The CDR3 DNA reads as TGCGCCAGCAGCCGAACGGGAAGGGCAGGACTCACTGAAGCTTTCTTT.

The rearrangement links TRBV6-5 to TRBJ1-2; D is uncertain. V lost 7 bases and J 5 bases, leaving 17 bases between the germline ends. CDR1 is MNHEY, CDR2 SVGAGI, per germline. The CDR3 sequence is 14 residues long. CDR3 nucleotides: TGTGCCAGCAACCCGATGAGATCCGGTTATGGCTACACCTTC. Translation: CASNPMRSGYGYTF.

To note about this clone: Other nucleotide sequences from this sample produce the same CDR3. For the CDR3, the DNA is TGTGCCAGCAGCCCGCGGTTTGATCGGGAAAAACTGTTTTTT. It yields the protein CASSPRFDREKLFF. V gene TRBV7-8 combines with J gene TRBJ1-4; D unresolved. The CDR3 loop spans 14 amino acids. V lost 5 bases to trimming and J lost 8 bases, with 15 bases between them. CDR1 is SGHVS, CDR2 FQNEAQ, per germline.

The chain is built from TRBV7-6 and TRBJ1-5; 9 nucleotides line up with TRBD1. V shed 6 bases and J 9 bases; nucleotides not matched to a gene: 12. From germline, CDR1 is SGHVS and CDR2 FNYEAQ. CDR3 length: 15 residues. DNA for the CDR3: TGTGCCAGCAGTTCGGGGACAGGGACTCAGTGGCCCCAGCATTTT. Its protein is CASSSGTGTQWPQHF.